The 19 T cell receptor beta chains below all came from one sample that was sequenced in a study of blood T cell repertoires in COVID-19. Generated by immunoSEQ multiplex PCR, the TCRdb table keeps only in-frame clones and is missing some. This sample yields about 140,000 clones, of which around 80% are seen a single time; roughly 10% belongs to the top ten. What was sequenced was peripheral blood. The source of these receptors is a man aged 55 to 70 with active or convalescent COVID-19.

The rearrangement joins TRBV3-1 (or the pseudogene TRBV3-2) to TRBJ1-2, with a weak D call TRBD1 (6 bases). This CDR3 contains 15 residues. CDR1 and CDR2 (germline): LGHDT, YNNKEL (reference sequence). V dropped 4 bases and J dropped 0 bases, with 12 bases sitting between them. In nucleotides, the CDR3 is TGTGCCAGCAGCCCGACTGGGGGCTCTAACTATGGCTACACCTTC. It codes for CASSPTGGSNYGYTF.

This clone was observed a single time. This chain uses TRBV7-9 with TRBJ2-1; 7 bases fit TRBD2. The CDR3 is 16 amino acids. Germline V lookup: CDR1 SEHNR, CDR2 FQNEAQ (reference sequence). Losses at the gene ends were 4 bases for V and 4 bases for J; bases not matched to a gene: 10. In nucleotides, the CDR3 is TGTGCCAGCAGCTCCGCCGTGGGACTACAATACAATGAGCAGTTCTTC. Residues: CASSSAVGLQYNEQFF.

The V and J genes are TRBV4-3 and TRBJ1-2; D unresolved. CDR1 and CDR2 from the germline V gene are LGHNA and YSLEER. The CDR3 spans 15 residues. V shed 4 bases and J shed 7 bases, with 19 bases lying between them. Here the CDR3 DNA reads TGCGCCAGCAGCCTCGCCGACGGGAGAACGGGTGGCTACACCTTC. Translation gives CASSLADGRTGGYTF.

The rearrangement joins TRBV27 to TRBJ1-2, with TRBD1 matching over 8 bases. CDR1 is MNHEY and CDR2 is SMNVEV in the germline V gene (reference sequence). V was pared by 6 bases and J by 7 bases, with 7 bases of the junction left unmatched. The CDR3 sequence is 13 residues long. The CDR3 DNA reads TGTGCCAGCAGAAGGACAGGGAAGCTTGGCTACACCTTC. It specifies CASRRTGKLGYTF.

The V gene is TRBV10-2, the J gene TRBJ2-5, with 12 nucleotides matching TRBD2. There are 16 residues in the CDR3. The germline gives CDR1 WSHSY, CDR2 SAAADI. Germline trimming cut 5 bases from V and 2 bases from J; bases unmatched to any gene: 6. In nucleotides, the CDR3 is TGCGCCAGCAGTAGACTAGCGGGAGTTGTGCAAGAGACCCAGTACTTC. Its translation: CASSRLAGVVQETQYF.

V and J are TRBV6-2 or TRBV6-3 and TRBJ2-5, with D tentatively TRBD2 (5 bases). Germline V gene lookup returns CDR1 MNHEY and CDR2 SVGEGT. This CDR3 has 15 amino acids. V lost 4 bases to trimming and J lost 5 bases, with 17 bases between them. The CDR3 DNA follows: TGTGCCAGCAGTTCACACGGTGGACGCGGGGAGACCCAGTACTTC. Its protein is CASSSHGGRGETQYF.

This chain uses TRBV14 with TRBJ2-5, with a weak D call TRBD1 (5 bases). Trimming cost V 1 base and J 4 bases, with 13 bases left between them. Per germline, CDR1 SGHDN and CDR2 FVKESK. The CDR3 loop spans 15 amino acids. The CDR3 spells CASSQGGRNGETQYF. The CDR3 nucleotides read TGTGCCAGCAGCCAAGGGGGCAGGAATGGAGAGACCCAGTACTTC.

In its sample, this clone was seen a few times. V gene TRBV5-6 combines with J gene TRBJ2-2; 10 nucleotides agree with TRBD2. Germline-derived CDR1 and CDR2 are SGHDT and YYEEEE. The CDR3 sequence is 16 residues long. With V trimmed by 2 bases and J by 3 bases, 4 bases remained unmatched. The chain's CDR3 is CASSFSGGLYTGELFF. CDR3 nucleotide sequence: TGTGCCAGCAGCTTTAGCGGGGGGCTGTACACCGGGGAGCTGTTTTTT. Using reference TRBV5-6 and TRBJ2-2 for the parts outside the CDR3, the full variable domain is DAGVTQSPTHLIKTRGQQVTLRCSPKSGHDTVSWYQQALGQGPQFIFQYYEEEERQRGNFPDRFSGHQFPNYSSELNVNALLLGDSALYLCASSFSGGLYTGELFFGEGSRLTVL.

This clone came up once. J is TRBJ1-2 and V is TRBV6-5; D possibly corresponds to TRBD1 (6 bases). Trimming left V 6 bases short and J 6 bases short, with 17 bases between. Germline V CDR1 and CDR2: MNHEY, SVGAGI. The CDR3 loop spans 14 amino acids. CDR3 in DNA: TGTGCCAGCAGGGTACAGGGTAAAGGCCATGGCTACACCTTC. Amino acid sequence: CASRVQGKGHGYTF.

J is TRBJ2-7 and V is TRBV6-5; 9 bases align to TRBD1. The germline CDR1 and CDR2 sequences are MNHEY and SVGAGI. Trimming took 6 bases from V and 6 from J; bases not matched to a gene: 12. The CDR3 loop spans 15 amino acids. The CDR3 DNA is TGTGCCAGCAGGAGAATACAGGGGGCCATAGGCGAGCAGTACGTC. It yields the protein CASRRIQGAIGEQYV.

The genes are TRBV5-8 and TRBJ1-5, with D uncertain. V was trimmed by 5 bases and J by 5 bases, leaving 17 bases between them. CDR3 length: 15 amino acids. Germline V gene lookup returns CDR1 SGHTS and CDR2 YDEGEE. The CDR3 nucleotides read TGTGCCAGCAGTTTATGGACGGGAGGATATCAGCCCCAGCATTTT. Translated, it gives CASSLWTGGYQPQHF.

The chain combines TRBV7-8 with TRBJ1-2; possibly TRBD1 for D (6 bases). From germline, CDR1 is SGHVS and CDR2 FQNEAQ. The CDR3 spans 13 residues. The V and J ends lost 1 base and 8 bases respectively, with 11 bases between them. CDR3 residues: CASSLGRGEGYTF. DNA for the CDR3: TGTGCCAGCAGCTTAGGCAGGGGAGAGGGCTACACCTTC.

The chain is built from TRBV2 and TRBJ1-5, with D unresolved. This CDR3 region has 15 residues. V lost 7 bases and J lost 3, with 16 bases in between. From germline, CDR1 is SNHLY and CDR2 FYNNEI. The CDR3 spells CASTGSGSFNQPQHF. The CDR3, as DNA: TGTGCCAGCACCGGTTCAGGCAGTTTCAATCAGCCCCAGCATTTT.

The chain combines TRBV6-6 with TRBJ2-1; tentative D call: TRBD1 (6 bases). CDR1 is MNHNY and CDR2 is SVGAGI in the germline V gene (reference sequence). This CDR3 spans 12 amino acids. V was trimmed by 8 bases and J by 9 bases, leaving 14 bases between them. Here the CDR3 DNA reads TGTGCCAGCGGGACCAGGGGACGTGAGCAGTTCTTC. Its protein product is CASGTRGREQFF.

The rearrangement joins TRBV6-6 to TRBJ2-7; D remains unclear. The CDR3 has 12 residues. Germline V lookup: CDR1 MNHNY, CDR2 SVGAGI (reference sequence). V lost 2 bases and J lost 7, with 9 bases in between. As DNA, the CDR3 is TGTGCCAGCAGTTACCCCCAACAGGAGCAGTACTTC. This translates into CASSYPQQEQYF.

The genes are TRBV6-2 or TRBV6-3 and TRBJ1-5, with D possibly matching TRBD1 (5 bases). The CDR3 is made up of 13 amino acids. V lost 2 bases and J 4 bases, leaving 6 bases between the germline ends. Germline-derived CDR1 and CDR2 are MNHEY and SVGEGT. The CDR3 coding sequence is TGTGCCAGCAGTTACCCAGGGAATCAGCCCCAGCATTTT. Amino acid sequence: CASSYPGNQPQHF.

The CDR3 here is CASSGQGAYYGYTF. In nucleotides, the CDR3 is TGTGCCAGCAGCGGACAGGGGGCTTACTATGGCTACACCTTC. The rearrangement joins TRBV11-3 to TRBJ1-2; 11 nucleotides align to TRBD1. The CDR3 consists of 14 residues. From germline, CDR1 is SGHNT and CDR2 YENEEA. Trimming took 5 bases from V and 3 from J; bases not matched to a gene: 2.

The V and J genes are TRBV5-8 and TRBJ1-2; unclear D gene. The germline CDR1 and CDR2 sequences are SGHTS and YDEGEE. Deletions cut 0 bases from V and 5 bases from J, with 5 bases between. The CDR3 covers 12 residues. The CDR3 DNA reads TGTGCCAGCAGCTTGGAGCGATATGGCTACACCTTC. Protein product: CASSLERYGYTF.

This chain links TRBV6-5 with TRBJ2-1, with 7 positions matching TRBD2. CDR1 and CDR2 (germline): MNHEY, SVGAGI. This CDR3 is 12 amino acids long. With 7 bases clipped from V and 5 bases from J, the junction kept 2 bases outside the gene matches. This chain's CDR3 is CASKLADNEQFF. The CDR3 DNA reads TGTGCCAGCAAGCTAGCGGACAATGAGCAGTTCTTC.